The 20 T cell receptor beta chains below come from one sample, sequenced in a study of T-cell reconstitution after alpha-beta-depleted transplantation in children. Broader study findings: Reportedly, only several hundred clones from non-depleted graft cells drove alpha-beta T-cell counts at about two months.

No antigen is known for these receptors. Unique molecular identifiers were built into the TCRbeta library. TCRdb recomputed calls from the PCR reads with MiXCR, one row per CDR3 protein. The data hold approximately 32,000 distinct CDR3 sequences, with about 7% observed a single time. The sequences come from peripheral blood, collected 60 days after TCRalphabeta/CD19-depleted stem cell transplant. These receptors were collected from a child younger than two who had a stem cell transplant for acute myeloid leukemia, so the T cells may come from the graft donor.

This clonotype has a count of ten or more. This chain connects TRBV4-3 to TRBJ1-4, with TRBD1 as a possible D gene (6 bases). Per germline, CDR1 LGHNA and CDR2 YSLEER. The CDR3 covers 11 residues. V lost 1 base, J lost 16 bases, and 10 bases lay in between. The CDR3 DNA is TGCGCCAGCAGCCAAGGGACAGAGCAGTTTTTT. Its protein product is CASSQGTEQFF.

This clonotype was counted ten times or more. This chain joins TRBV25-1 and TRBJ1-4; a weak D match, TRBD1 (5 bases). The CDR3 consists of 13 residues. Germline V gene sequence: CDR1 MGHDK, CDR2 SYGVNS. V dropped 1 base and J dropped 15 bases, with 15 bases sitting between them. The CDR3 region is CASSESLGGALFF. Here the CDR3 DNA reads TGTGCCAGCAGTGAATCCCTTGGAGGGGCTTTGTTTTTT.

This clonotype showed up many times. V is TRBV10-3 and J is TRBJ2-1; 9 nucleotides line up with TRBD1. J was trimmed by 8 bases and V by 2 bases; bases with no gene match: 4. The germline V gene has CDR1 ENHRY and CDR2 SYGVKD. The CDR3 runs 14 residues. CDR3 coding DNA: TGTGCCATCAGTGAGACAGGGGGCGAGGATGAGCAGTTCTTC. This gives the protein CAISETGGEDEQFF.

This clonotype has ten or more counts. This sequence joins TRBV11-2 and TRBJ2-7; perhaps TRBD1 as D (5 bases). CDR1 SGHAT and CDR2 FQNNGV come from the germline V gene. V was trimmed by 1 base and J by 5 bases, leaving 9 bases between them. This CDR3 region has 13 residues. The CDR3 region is CASSLGPRDEQYF. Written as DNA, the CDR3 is TGTGCCAGCAGCTTAGGCCCCAGGGACGAGCAGTACTTC.

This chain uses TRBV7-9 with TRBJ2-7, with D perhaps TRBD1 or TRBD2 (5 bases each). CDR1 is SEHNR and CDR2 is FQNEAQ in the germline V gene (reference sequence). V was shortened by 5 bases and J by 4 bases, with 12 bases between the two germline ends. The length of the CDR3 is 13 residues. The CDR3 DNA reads TGTGCCAGCAGCCGAGGGGAGCTTTACGAGCAGTACTTC. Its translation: CASSRGELYEQYF.

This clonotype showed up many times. The CDR3 reads CASSFWWSAETQYF. In DNA, the CDR3 is TGCGCCAGCAGCTTCTGGTGGTCCGCTGAGACCCAGTACTTC. The chain combines TRBV5-1 with TRBJ2-5; no firm D call. The CDR3 has 14 residues. V shed 2 bases and J shed 5 bases, with 13 bases lying between them. Germline V lookup: CDR1 SGHRS, CDR2 YFSETQ.

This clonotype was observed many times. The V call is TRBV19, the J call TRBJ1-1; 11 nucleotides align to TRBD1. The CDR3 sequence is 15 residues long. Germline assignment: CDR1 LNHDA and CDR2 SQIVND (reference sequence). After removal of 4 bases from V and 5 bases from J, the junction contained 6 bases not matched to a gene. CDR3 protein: CASSNGTGGLTEAFF. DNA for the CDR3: TGTGCCAGTAGTAACGGGACAGGGGGGCTAACTGAAGCTTTCTTT.

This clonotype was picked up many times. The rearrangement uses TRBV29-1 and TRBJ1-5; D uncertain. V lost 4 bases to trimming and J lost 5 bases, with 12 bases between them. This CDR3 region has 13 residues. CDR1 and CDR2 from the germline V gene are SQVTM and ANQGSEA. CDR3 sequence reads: CSVGLREDQPQHF. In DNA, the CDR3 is TGCAGCGTTGGGTTGAGGGAGGATCAGCCCCAGCATTTT.

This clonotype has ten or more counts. The CDR3 DNA reads as TGTGCCAGCAGTACAGGGGCGGTCTACAATGAGCAGTTCTTC. Its translation is CASSTGAVYNEQFF. This rearrangement joins TRBV12-3 or TRBV12-4 to TRBJ2-1; TRBD1 aligns across 7 bases. The ends lost 5 bases at V and 3 bases at J; junction bases unmatched: 4. The CDR3 has 14 residues.

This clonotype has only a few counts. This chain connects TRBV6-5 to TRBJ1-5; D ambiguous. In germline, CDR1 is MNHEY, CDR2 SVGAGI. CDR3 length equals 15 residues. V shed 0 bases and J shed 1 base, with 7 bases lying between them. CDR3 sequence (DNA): TGTGCCAGCAGTTACTCCGGGTGGAGCAATCAGCCCCAGCATTTT. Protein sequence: CASSYSGWSNQPQHF.

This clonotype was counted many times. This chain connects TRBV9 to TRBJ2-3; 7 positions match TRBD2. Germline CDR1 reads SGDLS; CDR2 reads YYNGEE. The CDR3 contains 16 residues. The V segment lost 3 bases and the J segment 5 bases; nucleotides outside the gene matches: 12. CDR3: CASSEGGEGPVDTQYF. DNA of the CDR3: TGTGCCAGCAGCGAGGGAGGGGAGGGGCCGGTAGATACGCAGTATTTT.

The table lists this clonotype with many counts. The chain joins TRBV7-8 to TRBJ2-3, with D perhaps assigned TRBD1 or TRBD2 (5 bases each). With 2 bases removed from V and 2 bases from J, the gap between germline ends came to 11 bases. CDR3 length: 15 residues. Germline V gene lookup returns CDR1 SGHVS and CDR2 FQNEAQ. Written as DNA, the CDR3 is TGTGCCAGCAGCTTAAAGAGGGGTCCCACAGATACGCAGTATTTT. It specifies CASSLKRGPTDTQYF.

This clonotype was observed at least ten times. The CDR3 DNA is TGTGCCAGCAGCGGAGGCAGGGGAGGTCGGAATGAAGCTTTCTTT. Translating gives CASSGGRGGRNEAFF. V usage is TRBV7-9 and J usage is TRBJ1-1, with a weak D call TRBD1 (6 bases). Germline V CDR1 and CDR2: SEHNR, FQNEAQ (reference sequence). The ends were cut back, 5 bases at V and 7 bases at J, with 20 bases in the middle. The CDR3 is 15 amino acids.

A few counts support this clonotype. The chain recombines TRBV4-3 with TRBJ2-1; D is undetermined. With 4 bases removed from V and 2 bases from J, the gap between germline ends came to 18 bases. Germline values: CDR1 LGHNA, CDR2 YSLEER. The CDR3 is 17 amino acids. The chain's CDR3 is CASSLQLGSSPYNEQFF. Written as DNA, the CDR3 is TGCGCCAGCAGCCTACAGCTAGGCTCAAGCCCCTACAATGAGCAGTTCTTC.

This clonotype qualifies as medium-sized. Here the CDR3 DNA reads TGTGCCAGCACCAACTCCGGGACCGGGGAGCTGTTTTTT. Protein sequence: CASTNSGTGELFF. V usage is TRBV6-5 and J usage is TRBJ2-2; D is ambiguous. CDR1 is MNHEY and CDR2 is SVGAGI in the germline V gene. The CDR3 is 13 residues long. Trimming pared 7 bases from V and 5 bases from J, leaving 11 bases between.

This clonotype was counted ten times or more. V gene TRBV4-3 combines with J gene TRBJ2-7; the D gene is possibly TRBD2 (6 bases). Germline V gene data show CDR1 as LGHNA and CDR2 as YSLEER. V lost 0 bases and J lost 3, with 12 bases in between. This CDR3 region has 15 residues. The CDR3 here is CASSQEGGVRYEQYF. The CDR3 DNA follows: TGCGCCAGCAGCCAAGAGGGAGGAGTACGCTACGAGCAGTACTTC.

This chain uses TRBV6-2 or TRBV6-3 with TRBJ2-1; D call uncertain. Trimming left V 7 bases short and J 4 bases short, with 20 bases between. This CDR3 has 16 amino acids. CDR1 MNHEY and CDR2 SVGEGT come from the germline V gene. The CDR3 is CASTLNIGSQYNEQFF. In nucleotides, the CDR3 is TGTGCCAGCACCCTCAATATCGGGTCCCAATACAATGAGCAGTTCTTC.

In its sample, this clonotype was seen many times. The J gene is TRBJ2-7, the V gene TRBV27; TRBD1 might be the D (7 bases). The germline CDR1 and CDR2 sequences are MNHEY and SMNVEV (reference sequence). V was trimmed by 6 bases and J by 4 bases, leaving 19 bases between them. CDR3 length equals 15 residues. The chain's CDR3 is CASRAGRGDFYEQYF. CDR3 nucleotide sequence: TGTGCCAGCAGAGCTGGCAGGGGGGACTTTTACGAGCAGTACTTC.

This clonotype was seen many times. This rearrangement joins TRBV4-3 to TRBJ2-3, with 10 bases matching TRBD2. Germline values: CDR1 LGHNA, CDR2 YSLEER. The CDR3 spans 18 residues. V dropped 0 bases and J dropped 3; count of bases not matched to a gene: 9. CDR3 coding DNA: TGCGCCAGCAGCCAAGATGGGCCTAGCGGGAGTTCGACAGATACGCAGTATTTT. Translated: CASSQDGPSGSSTDTQYF.

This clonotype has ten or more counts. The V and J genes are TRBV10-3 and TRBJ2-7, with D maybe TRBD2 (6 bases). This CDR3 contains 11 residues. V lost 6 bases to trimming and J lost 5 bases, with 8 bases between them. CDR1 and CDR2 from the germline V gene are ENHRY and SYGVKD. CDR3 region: CAIRGGHEQYF. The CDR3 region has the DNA TGTGCCATCAGGGGGGGTCACGAGCAGTACTTC.